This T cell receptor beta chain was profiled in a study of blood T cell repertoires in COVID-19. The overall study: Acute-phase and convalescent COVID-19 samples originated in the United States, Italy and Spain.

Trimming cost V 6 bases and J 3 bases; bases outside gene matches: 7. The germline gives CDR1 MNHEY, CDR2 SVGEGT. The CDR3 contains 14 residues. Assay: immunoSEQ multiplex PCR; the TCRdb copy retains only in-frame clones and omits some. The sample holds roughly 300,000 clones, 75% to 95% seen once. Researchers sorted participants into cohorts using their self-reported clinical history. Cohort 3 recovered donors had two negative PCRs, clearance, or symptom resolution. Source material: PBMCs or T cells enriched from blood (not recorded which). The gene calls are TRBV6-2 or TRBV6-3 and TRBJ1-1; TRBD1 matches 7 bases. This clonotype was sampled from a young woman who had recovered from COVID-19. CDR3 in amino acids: CASSVSGGYTEAFF. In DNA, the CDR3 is TGTGCCAGCAGCGTCTCAGGGGGTTACACTGAAGCTTTCTTT.